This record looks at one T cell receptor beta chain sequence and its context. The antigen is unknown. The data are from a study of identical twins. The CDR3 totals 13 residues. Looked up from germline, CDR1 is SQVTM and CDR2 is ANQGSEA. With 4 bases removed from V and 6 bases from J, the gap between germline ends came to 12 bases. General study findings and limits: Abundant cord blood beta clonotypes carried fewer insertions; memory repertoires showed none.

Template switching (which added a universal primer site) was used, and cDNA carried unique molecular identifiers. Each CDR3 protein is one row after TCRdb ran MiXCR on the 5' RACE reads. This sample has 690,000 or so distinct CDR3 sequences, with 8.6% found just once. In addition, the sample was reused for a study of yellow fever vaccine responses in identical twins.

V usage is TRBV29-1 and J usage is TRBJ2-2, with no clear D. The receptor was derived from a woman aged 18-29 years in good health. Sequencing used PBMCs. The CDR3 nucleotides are TGCAGCGTTGCTGATAGATCCTCCGGGGAGCTGTTTTTT. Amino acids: CSVADRSSGELFF.